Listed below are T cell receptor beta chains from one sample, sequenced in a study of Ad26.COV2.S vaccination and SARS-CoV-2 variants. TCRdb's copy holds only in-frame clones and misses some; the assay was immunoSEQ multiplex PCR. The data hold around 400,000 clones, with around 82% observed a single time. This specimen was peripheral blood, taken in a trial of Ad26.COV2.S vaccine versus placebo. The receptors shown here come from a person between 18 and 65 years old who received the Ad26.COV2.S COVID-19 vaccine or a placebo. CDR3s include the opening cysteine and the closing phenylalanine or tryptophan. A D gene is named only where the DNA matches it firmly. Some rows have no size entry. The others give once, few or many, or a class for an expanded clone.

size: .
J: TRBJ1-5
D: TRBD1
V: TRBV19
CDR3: CASSPFDRGYNQPQHF
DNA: TGTGCCAGTAGTCCCTTCGACAGGGGTTACAATCAGCCCCAGCATTTT

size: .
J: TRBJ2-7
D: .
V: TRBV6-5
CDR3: CASSLLGAYEQYF
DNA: TGTGCCAGCAGTTTACTAGGCGCCTACGAGCAGTACTTC

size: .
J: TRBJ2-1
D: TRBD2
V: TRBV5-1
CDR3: CASSAFSGGTTSEQFF
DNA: TGCGCCAGCAGCGCGTTTAGCGGGGGGACGACGAGTGAGCAGTTCTTC

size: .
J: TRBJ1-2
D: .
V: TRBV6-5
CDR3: CASSYTATLGGYTF
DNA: TGTGCCAGCAGTTATACGGCCACCTTGGGTGGCTACACCTTC

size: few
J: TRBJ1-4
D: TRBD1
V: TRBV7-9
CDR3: CASSSRTGFEKLFF
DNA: TGTGCCAGCAGCTCTCGGACAGGGTTTGAAAAACTGTTTTTT

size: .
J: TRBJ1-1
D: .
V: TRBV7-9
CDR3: CASSPQGVATEAFF
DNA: TGTGCCAGCAGCCCCCAGGGCGTCGCCACTGAAGCTTTCTTT

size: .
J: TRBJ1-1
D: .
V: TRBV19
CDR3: CASRMWSMNTEAFF
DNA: TGTGCCAGTAGGATGTGGAGCATGAACACTGAAGCTTTCTTT

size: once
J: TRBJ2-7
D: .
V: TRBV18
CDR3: CASSPGTGAVHEQYF
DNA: TGTGCCAGCTCACCTGGTACCGGGGCCGTCCACGAGCAGTACTTC

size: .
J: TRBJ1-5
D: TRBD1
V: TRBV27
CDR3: CASSFQGQGAVKHF
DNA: TGTGCCAGCAGTTTTCAGGGACAGGGGGCAGTGAAGCATTTT

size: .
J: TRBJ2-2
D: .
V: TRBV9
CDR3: CASTGASNTGELFF
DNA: TGTGCCAGCACTGGGGCCTCGAACACCGGGGAGCTGTTTTTT

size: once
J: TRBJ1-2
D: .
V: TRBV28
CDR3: CASSFDLWTDSNYGYTF
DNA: TGTGCCAGCAGTTTCGATTTGTGGACTGATTCTAACTATGGCTACACCTTC

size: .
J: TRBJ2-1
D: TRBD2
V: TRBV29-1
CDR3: CVGAGGYNEQFF
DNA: TGCGTGGGGGCGGGAGGCTACAATGAGCAGTTCTTC

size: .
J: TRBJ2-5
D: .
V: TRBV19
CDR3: CASRPGLQETQYF
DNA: TGTGCCAGTAGGCCGGGACTCCAAGAGACCCAGTACTTC

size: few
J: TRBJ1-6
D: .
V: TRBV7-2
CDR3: CASSLGRGGHSPLHF
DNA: TGTGCCAGCAGCTTAGGGCGTGGGGGACATTCACCCCTCCACTTT

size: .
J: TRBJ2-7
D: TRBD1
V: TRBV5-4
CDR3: CASSLGQGEGYEQYF
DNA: TGTGCCAGCAGCTTGGGGCAGGGGGAAGGCTACGAGCAGTACTTC

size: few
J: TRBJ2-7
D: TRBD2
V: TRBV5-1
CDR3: CASSFSSGPYEQYF
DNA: TGCGCCAGCTCCTTTTCTAGCGGGCCCTACGAGCAGTACTTC

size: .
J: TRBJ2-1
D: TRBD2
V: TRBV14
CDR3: CASSQEPSGSAYNEQFF
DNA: TGTGCCAGCAGCCAAGAACCTAGCGGGTCTGCCTACAATGAGCAGTTCTTC

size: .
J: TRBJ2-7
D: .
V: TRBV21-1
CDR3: CASIKRLRGPNYEQYF
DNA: TGTGCCAGCATCAAGCGACTCCGGGGTCCAAACTACGAGCAGTACTTC

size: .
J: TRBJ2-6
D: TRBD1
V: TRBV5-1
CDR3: CASSGGQHSGANVLTF
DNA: TGCGCCAGCAGCGGGGGACAGCACTCTGGGGCCAACGTCCTGACTTTC

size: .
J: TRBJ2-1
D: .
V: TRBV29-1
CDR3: CSVPQGGFYNEQFF
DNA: TGCAGCGTCCCACAGGGTGGTTTCTACAATGAGCAGTTCTTC

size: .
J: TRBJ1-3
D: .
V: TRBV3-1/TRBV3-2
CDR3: CASREGPGNTIYF
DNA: TGTGCCAGCAGGGAGGGACCTGGAAACACCATATATTTT

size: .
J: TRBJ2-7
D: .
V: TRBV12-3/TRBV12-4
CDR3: CASRYDRHEQYF
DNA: TGTGCCAGCCGATACGACAGGCACGAGCAGTACTTC

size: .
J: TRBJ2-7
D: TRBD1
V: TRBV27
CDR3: CASSSGTGIYEQYF
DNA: TGTGCCAGCAGTTCCGGGACAGGGATCTACGAGCAGTACTTC

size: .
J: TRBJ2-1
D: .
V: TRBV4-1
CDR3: CASSQITVFTYNEQFF
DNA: TGCGCCAGCAGCCAAATCACAGTTTTTACCTACAATGAGCAGTTCTTC

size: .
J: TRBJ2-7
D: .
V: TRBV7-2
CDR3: CASSSTFWTAYEQYF
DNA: TGTGCCAGCAGCTCCACCTTCTGGACAGCCTACGAGCAGTACTTC

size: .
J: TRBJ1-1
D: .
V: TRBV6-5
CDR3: CASSYFGNTEAFF
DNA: TGTGCCAGCAGTTACTTCGGGAACACTGAAGCTTTCTTT